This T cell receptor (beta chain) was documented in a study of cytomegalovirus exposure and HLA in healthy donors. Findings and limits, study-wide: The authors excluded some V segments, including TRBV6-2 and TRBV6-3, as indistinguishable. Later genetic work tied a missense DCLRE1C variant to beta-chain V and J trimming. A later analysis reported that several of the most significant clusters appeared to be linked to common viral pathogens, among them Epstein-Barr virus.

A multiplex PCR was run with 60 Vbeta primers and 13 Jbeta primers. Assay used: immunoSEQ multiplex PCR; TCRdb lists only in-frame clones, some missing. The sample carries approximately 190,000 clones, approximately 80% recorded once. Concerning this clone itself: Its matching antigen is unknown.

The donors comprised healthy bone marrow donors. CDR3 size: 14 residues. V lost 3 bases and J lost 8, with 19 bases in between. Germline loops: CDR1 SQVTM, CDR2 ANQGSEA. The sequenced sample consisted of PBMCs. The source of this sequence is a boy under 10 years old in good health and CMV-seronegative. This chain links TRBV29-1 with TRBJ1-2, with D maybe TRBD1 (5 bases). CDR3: CSVDKVSSGGGYTF. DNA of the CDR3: TGCAGCGTTGATAAAGTTAGTTCGGGGGGAGGCTACACCTTC.